What follows are 22 T cell receptor beta chains derived from one specimen sequenced in a study of graft-versus-host responses after intestinal transplantation (dated by TCRdb to about 2021). Library creation used the immunoSEQ multiplex PCR assay. Imported from immuneACCESS, the table was reduced by TCRdb to in-frame sequences with V and J called. These copies leave out some clones; in studies compared against another copy, an unresolved V gene accounts for under half, and the cause of the remainder is not known. The sample table holds more than 9,500 clones, of which 93% were seen once. Of the sample, about 20% is held by the ten largest clones. Source: PBMCs, taken roughly 110 days after intestinal transplant. The receptor source for this set is a human patient who received an intestinal transplant, so some T cells may come from the graft donor.

V is TRBV5-1 and J is TRBJ2-1; possibly TRBD2 for D (5 bases). The CDR3 consists of 15 residues. The ends were cut back, 0 bases at V and 5 bases at J, with 12 bases in the middle. Germline values: CDR1 SGHRS, CDR2 YFSETQ. This CDR3 reads CASSLGLAGHNEQFF. CDR3 in DNA: TGCGCCAGCAGCTTGGGTCTAGCTGGTCACAATGAGCAGTTCTTC.

The V and J genes are TRBV27 and TRBJ1-1; possible D gene TRBD1, 5 bases. Germline CDR1 and CDR2: MNHEY and SMNVEV (reference sequence). Trimming removed 3 bases at V and 3 bases at J, with 17 bases between. The CDR3 consists of 16 residues. The CDR3 nucleotides read TGTGCCAGCAGTTTTGTTGGCATTGGGGGGGACACTGAAGCTTTCTTT. Translated: CASSFVGIGGDTEAFF.

The chain carries TRBV25-1 and TRBJ2-6; D gene ambiguous. The germline CDR1 and CDR2 sequences are MGHDK and SYGVNS. V was trimmed by 5 bases and J by 0 bases, leaving 2 bases between them. This CDR3 has 13 residues. The CDR3 region has the DNA TGTGCCAGCAGTTTCTCTGGGGCCAACGTCCTGACTTTC. Translating gives CASSFSGANVLTF.

The rearrangement joins TRBV27 to TRBJ1-2; D is undetermined. This CDR3 is 17 amino acids long. The germline V gene encodes CDR1 MNHEY and CDR2 SMNVEV (reference sequence). Deletions cut 5 bases from V and 4 bases from J, with 23 bases between. The DNA of the CDR3 is TGTGCCAGCAGTCCTTCATGTCCTGGCCGAAGGACCTATGGCTACACCTTC. Amino acids: CASSPSCPGRRTYGYTF.

The chain links TRBV11-2 to TRBJ2-5; D is possibly TRBD1 (6 bases). The V gene lost 1 base and the J gene lost 0 bases, with 21 bases spanning the gap. CDR3 size: 19 residues. CDR1 is SGHAT and CDR2 is FQNNGV in the germline V gene. Here the CDR3 DNA reads TGTGCCAGCAGCTTAGTAGGTGGGGGCGAGGACCCCAACCAAGAGACCCAGTACTTC. Its protein product is CASSLVGGGEDPNQETQYF.

J is TRBJ1-3 and V is TRBV18; D call uncertain. V gave up 4 bases and J gave up 0 bases, with 7 bases separating them. There are 14 residues in the CDR3. CDR1 and CDR2 (germline): KGHSH, LQKENI. DNA for the CDR3: TGTGCCAGCTCACAGGGTTCCTCTGGAAACACCATATATTTT. Translating gives CASSQGSSGNTIYF.

The V call is TRBV9, the J call TRBJ1-3; D ambiguous. The CDR3 runs to 15 residues. Germline-derived CDR1 and CDR2 are SGDLS and YYNGEE. The ends were cut back, 0 bases at V and 0 bases at J, with 7 bases in the middle. Here the CDR3 reads CASSVDGYSGNTIYF. CDR3 DNA: TGTGCCAGCAGCGTAGATGGATACTCTGGAAACACCATATATTTT. Using reference TRBV9 and TRBJ1-3 for the parts outside the CDR3, the full variable domain is DSGVTQTPKHLITATGQRVTLRCSPRSGDLSVYWYQQSLDQGLQFLIQYYNGEERAKGNILERFSAQQFPDLHSELNLSSLELGDSALYFCASSVDGYSGNTIYFGEGSWLTVV.

The V call is TRBV27, the J call TRBJ2-1, with 9 bases matching TRBD1. The CDR3 totals 14 residues. The V gene end was trimmed by 9 bases and the J gene end by 10 bases; junction bases not matched to a gene: 13. Germline lookup yields CDR1 MNHEY and CDR2 SMNVEV (reference sequence). CDR3 sequence (DNA): TGTGCCAGTGCTCGGGACAGGGACGTGGTGGAGCAGTTCTTC. Residues: CASARDRDVVEQFF.

The CDR3 nucleotides read TGTGCCAGCAGCCCTGGGGGGGCCCCTGGAAACACCATATATTTT. Its translation: CASSPGGAPGNTIYF. The V gene is TRBV9, the J gene TRBJ1-3; possible D gene TRBD1, 6 bases. CDR3 length: 15 residues. Deletions cut 4 bases from V and 2 bases from J, with 13 bases between. CDR1 is SGDLS and CDR2 is YYNGEE in the germline V gene.

V is TRBV6-6 and J is TRBJ1-1; D not resolved. Germline V gene sequence: CDR1 MNHNY, CDR2 SVGAGI (reference sequence). Trimming pared 6 bases from V and 1 base from J, leaving 9 bases between. The CDR3 has 13 amino acids. The CDR3 DNA is TGTGCCAGCAGCTCCGGTTCGAACACTGAAGCTTTCTTT. Its protein is CASSSGSNTEAFF.

This chain uses TRBV4-2 with TRBJ1-5, with unresolved D. Germline V gene sequence: CDR1 LGHNA, CDR2 YNFKEQ. With 2 bases removed from V and 4 bases from J, the gap between germline ends came to 6 bases. The CDR3 length is 13 residues. The CDR3 is CASSQLENQPQHF. DNA of the CDR3: TGTGCCAGCAGCCAATTGGAAAATCAGCCCCAGCATTTT.

The chain joins TRBV30 to TRBJ2-7; possible D gene TRBD2, 6 bases. V was clipped by 2 bases and J by 7 bases, with 15 bases between them. Germline CDR1 is GTSNPN and CDR2 is SVGIG (reference sequence). The CDR3 has 13 residues. The CDR3 sequence: CAWSLEGPWEQYF. Here the CDR3 DNA reads TGTGCCTGGAGTTTGGAGGGACCCTGGGAGCAGTACTTC.

In its sample, this clone was seen once. The V and J genes are TRBV10-2 and TRBJ2-1, with 9 bases fitting TRBD2. CDR3 length: 19 residues. Germline-derived CDR1 and CDR2 are WSHSY and SAAADI. After removal of 6 bases from V and 0 bases from J, the junction contained 15 bases not matched to a gene. CDR3 region: CASRGDGTSPSSSYNEQFF. In DNA form, the CDR3 reads TGCGCCAGCAGGGGGGATGGGACTAGCCCTTCCAGCTCCTACAATGAGCAGTTCTTC.

The gene calls are TRBV7-9 and TRBJ1-2; no clear D gene. The V gene lost 4 bases and the J gene lost 8 bases, with 11 bases spanning the gap. The V gene's germline CDR1 is SEHNR and CDR2 FQNEAQ (reference sequence). The CDR3 spans 12 residues. The chain's CDR3 is CASSSIEWGYTF. The CDR3 DNA follows: TGTGCCAGCAGCTCCATCGAATGGGGCTACACCTTC.

The V gene is TRBV5-6, the J gene TRBJ2-1; the D is unclear. V was clipped by 1 base and J by 8 bases, with 13 bases between them. Germline CDR1 is SGHDT and CDR2 is YYEEEE. This CDR3 comprises 14 residues. This chain's CDR3 is CASSLTEQVDEQFF. CDR3 bases: TGTGCCAGCAGCTTGACGGAGCAGGTGGATGAGCAGTTCTTC.

The rearrangement uses TRBV27 and TRBJ2-7; a weak D match, TRBD2 (5 bases). The CDR3 spans 13 residues. Trimming pared 3 bases from V and 3 bases from J, leaving 9 bases between. Looked up from germline, CDR1 is MNHEY and CDR2 is SMNVEV (reference sequence). CDR3 amino acids: CASSLTTSYEQYF. The CDR3 DNA is TGTGCCAGCAGTTTGACTACTAGCTACGAGCAGTACTTC.

The genes are TRBV2 and TRBJ2-7, with 7 nucleotides matching TRBD1. The CDR3 has 15 residues. Germline lookup yields CDR1 SNHLY and CDR2 FYNNEI. V lost 5 bases and J lost 2; bases outside the gene matches: 9. The CDR3 reads CASSLRRDSPYEQYF. The DNA of the CDR3 is TGTGCCAGCAGTTTGCGCCGGGACAGTCCCTACGAGCAGTACTTC.

The chain is built from TRBV7-6 and TRBJ2-3; possibly TRBD2 for D (6 bases). The germline V and J ends were trimmed by 2 bases and 1 base, with 10 bases remaining between them. The germline CDR1 and CDR2 sequences are SGHVS and FNYEAQ. This CDR3 has 15 amino acids. CDR3 region: CASSLRRDRTDTQYF. In DNA, the CDR3 is TGTGCCAGCAGCTTAAGGAGGGACCGCACAGATACGCAGTATTTT.

The genes are TRBV28 and TRBJ2-7; 9 bases are shared with TRBD1. The CDR3 length is 14 residues. The germline gives CDR1 MDHEN, CDR2 SYDVKM. J lost 7 bases, V lost 5 bases, and 9 bases had no gene match. CDR3 region: CASSLTGGEGEQYF. The CDR3 DNA reads as TGTGCCAGCAGTCTTACAGGGGGCGAGGGGGAGCAGTACTTC.

The chain is built from TRBV11-3 and TRBJ2-7; a weak D match, TRBD2 (6 bases). V lost 1 base and J lost 7, with 17 bases in between. This CDR3 has 15 residues. Germline V CDR1 and CDR2: SGHNT, YENEEA. The CDR3 region is CASSLGGTPREEQYF. CDR3 DNA sequence: TGTGCCAGCAGCTTAGGCGGGACCCCTCGAGAAGAGCAGTACTTC.

The gene calls are TRBV27 and TRBJ1-5; D is undetermined. The CDR3 runs to 16 residues. V was trimmed by 7 bases and J by 1 base, leaving 17 bases between them. Per germline, CDR1 MNHEY and CDR2 SMNVEV (reference sequence). Here the CDR3 DNA reads TGTGCCAGCACCCGTTTCGGATCCAGGAGCAATCAGCCCCAGCATTTT. This gives the protein CASTRFGSRSNQPQHF.

This chain uses TRBV5-1 with TRBJ2-7; D could derive from TRBD1 or TRBD2 (5 bases each). Trimming left V 7 bases short and J 0 bases short, with 14 bases between. CDR1 is SGHRS and CDR2 is YFSETQ in the germline V gene. The CDR3 has 14 amino acids. CDR3 in amino acids: CASSGTTGSYEQYF. In DNA form, the CDR3 reads TGCGCCAGCTCGGGGACGACGGGCTCCTACGAGCAGTACTTC.